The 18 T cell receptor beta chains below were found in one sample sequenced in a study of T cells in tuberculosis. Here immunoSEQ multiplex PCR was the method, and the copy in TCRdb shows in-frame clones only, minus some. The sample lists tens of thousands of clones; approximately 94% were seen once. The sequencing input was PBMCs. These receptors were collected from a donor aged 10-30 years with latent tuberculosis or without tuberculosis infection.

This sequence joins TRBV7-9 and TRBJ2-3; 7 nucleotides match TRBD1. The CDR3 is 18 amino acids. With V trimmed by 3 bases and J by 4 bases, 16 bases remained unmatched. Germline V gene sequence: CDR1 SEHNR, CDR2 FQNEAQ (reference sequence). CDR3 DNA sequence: TGTGCCAGCAGCTTCTGGTATTTACGGACAGGTATTTCAGATACGCAGTATTTT. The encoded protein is CASSFWYLRTGISDTQYF. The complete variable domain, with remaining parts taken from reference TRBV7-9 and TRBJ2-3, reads DTGVSQNPRHKITKRGQNVTFRCDPISEHNRLYWYRQTLGQGPEFLTYFQNEAQLEKSRLLSDRFSAERPKGSFSTLEIQRTEQGDSAMYLCASSFWYLRTGISDTQYFGPGTRLTVL.

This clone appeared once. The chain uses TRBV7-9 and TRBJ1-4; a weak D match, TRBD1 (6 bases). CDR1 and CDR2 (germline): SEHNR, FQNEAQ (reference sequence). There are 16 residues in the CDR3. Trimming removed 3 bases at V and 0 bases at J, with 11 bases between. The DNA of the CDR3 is TGTGCCAGCAGCTTGGGGGCAGGGGCAACTAATGAAAAACTGTTTTTT. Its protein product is CASSLGAGATNEKLFF.

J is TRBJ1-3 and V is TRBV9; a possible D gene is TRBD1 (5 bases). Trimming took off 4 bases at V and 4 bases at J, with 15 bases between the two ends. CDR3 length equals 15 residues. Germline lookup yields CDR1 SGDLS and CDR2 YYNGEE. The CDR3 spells CASSPRALEGNTIYF. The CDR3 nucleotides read TGTGCCAGCAGCCCCAGGGCCCTGGAGGGAAACACCATATATTTT.

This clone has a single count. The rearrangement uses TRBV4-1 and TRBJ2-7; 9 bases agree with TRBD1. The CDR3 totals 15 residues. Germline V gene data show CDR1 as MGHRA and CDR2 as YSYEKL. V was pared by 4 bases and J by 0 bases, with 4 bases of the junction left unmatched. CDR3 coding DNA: TGCGCCAGCAGCCTTTGGGACAGGGCCTCCTACGAGCAGTACTTC. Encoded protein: CASSLWDRASYEQYF.

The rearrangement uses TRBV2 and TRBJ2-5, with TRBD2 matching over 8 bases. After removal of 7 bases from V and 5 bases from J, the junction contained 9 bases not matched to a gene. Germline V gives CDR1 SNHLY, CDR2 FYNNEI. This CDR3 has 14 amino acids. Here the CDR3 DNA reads TGTGCCAGCAATTTACTAGCGGACACGGAGACCCAGTACTTC. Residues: CASNLLADTETQYF.

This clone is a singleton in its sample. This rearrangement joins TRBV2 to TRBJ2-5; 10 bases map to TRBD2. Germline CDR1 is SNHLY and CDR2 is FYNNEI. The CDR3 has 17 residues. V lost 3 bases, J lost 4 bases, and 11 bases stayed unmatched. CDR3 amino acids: CASSENPSGSVGETQYF. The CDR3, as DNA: TGTGCCAGCAGTGAGAACCCTAGCGGGAGTGTGGGAGAGACCCAGTACTTC.

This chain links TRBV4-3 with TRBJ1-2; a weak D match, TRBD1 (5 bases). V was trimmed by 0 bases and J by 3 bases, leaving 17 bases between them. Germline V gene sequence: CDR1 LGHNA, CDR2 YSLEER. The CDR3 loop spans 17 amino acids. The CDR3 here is CASSQEKVGTADYGYTF. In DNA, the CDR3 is TGCGCCAGCAGCCAAGAGAAAGTCGGGACTGCTGACTATGGCTACACCTTC.

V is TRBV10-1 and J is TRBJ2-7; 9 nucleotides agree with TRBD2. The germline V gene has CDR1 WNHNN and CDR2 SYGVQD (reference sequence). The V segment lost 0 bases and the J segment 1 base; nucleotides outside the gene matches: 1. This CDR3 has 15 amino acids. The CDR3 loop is CASSESGLASYEQYF. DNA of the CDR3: TGCGCCAGCAGTGAGTCGGGACTAGCTTCCTACGAGCAGTACTTC.

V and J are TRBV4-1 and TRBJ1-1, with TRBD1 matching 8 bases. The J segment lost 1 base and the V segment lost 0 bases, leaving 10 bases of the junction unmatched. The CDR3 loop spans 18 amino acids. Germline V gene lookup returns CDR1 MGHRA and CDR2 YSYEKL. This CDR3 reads CASSQDETGVWWNTEAFF. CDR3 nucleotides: TGCGCCAGCAGCCAAGATGAGACAGGGGTATGGTGGAACACTGAAGCTTTCTTT.

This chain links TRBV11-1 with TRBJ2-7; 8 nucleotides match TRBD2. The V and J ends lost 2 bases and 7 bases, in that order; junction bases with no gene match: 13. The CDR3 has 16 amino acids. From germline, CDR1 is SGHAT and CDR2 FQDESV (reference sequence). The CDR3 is CASSLRRTSRASEQYF. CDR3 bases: TGTGCCAGCAGCTTACGCCGGACTAGCCGGGCGAGTGAGCAGTACTTC.

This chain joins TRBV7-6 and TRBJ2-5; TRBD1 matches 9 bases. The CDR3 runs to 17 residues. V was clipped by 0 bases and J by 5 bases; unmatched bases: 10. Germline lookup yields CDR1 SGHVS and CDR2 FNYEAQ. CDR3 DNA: TGTGCCAGCAGCTTAGCGGGGACAGGGTGGGGACGGGAGACCCAGTACTTC. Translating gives CASSLAGTGWGRETQYF. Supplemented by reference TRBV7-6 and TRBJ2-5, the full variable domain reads GAGVSQSPRYKVTKRGQDVALRCDPISGHVSLYWYRQALGQGPEFLTYFNYEAQQDKSGLPNDRFSAERPEGSISTLTIQRTEQRDSAMYRCASSLAGTGWGRETQYFGPGTRLLVL.

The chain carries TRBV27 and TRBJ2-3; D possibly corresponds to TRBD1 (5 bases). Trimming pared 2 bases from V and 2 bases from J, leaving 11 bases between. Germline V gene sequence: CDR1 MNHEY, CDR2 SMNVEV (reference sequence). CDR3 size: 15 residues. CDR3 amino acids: CASSLRGRITDTQYF. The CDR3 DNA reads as TGTGCCAGCAGTTTAAGGGGCAGAATCACAGATACGCAGTATTTT.

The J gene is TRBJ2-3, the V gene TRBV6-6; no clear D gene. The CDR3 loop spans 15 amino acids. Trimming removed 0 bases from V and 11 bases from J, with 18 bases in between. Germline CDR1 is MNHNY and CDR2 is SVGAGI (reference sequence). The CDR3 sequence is CASSYSITNPPGQYF. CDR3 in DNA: TGTGCCAGCAGTTACTCGATTACCAATCCGCCGGGGCAGTATTTT.

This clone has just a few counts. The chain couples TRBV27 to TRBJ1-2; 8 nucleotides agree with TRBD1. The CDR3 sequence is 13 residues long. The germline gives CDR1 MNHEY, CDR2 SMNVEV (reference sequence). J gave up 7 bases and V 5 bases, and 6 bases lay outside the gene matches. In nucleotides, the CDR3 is TGTGCCAGCAGTCCGCAGGGGGCCGCTGGCTACACCTTC. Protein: CASSPQGAAGYTF.

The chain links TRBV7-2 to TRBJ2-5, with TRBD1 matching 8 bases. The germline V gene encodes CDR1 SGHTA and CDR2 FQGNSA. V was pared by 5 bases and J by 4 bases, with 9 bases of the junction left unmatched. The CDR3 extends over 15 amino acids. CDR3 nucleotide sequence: TGTGCCAGCAGCCTGAGGACAGGGCGTCGAGAGACCCAGTACTTC. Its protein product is CASSLRTGRRETQYF. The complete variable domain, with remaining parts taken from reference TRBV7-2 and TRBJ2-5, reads GAGVSQSPSNKVTEKGKDVELRCDPISGHTALYWYRQSLGQGLEFLIYFQGNSAPDKSGLPSDRFSAERTGGSVSTLTIQRTQQEDSAVYLCASSLRTGRRETQYFGPGTRLLVL.

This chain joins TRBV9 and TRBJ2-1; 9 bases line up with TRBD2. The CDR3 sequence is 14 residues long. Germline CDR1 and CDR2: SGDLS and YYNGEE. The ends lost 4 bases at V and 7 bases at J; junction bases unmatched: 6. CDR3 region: CASSLRTSENEQFF. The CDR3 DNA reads TGTGCCAGCAGCTTACGGACTAGCGAGAATGAGCAGTTCTTC.

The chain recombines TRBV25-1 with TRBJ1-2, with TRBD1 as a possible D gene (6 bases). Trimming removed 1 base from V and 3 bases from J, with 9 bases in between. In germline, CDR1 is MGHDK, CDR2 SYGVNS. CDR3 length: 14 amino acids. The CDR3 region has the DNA TGTGCCAGCAGTGAATCGGGGGGCGACTATGGCTACACCTTC. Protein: CASSESGGDYGYTF.

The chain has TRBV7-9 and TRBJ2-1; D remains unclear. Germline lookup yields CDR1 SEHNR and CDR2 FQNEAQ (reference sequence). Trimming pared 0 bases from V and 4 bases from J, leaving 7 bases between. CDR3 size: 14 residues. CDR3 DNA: TGTGCCAGCAGCTTAGCCTCAGGATACAATGAGCAGTTCTTC. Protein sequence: CASSLASGYNEQFF.